The 25 T cell receptor beta chains presented below share a single source sample, sequenced in a study of T cells in Graves' hyperthyroidism and ophthalmopathy. Regions amplified from RNA transcripts were the TCR beta CDR3 regions. Researchers ran a first-round RT-PCR on the TCR CDR3 using the HTBI primer set. TCRdb re-called the multiplex PCR reads with MiXCR, one entry per CDR3 protein. The sample lists approximately 400,000 distinct CDR3 sequences; roughly 12% were seen once. Input material: blood. These receptors originate from a man younger than 40 with Graves' hyperthyroidism that later progressed to Graves' ophthalmopathy.

The V call is TRBV5-1, the J call TRBJ2-1; D is possibly TRBD1 (6 bases). The CDR3 is 14 residues long. Germline CDR1 SGHRS, CDR2 YFSETQ. V was cut by 4 bases and J by 4 bases, with 12 bases left in between. CDR3 region: CASSRQGLYNEQFF. The CDR3 DNA sequence: TGCGCCAGCAGCCGGCAGGGGTTATACAATGAGCAGTTCTTC.

This clonotype occurred many times. The chain combines TRBV7-3 with TRBJ2-3; D may correspond to TRBD1 or TRBD2 (6 bases each). Germline lookup yields CDR1 SGHTA and CDR2 FQGTGA. The length of the CDR3 is 16 residues. Trimming pared 2 bases from V and 3 bases from J, leaving 15 bases between. The CDR3 sequence is CASSLGVGGTTDTQYF. The CDR3 region has the DNA TGTGCCAGCAGCTTAGGGGTCGGGGGCACAACAGATACGCAGTATTTT.

This clonotype came up many times. The chain recombines TRBV7-2 with TRBJ2-5; D is possibly TRBD2 (7 bases). CDR1 is SGHTA, CDR2 FQGNSA, per germline. This CDR3 comprises 14 residues. V lost 1 base, J lost 4 bases, and 10 bases lay in between. This CDR3 reads CASSLVGGAETQYF. CDR3 nucleotides: TGTGCCAGCAGCTTAGTTGGGGGGGCAGAGACCCAGTACTTC.

This chain joins TRBV10-3 and TRBJ2-3; 9 bases fit TRBD2. After removal of 9 bases from V and 3 bases from J, the junction contained 4 bases not matched to a gene. The germline V gene has CDR1 ENHRY and CDR2 SYGVKD. This CDR3 has 13 amino acids. CDR3 protein: CAIASGETDTQYF. The CDR3 nucleotides read TGTGCCATAGCTAGCGGGGAAACAGATACGCAGTATTTT.

The sample holds many counts of this clonotype. The rearrangement links TRBV7-3 to TRBJ2-1; 8 bases align to TRBD2. The CDR3 runs to 15 residues. V lost 5 bases, J lost 0 bases, and 3 bases stayed unmatched. Germline CDR1 SGHTA, CDR2 FQGTGA. The CDR3 DNA reads as TGTGCCAGCAGCCCGGGGGGGAGCTCCTACAATGAGCAGTTCTTC. Amino acids: CASSPGGSSYNEQFF.

The genes are TRBV12-3 or TRBV12-4 and TRBJ2-3, with no clear D. Trimming removed 5 bases from V and 1 base from J, with 4 bases in between. The CDR3 runs to 12 residues. The CDR3 loop is CASSIGTDTQYF. The CDR3, as DNA: TGTGCCAGCAGTATTGGCACAGATACGCAGTATTTT.

This clonotype was picked up many times. The gene calls are TRBV6-1 and TRBJ2-3, with D uncertain. The length of the CDR3 is 12 residues. Trimming removed 6 bases from V and 2 bases from J, with 6 bases in between. Germline CDR1 and CDR2: MNHNS and SASEGT. The CDR3 here is CASRGYTDTQYF. CDR3 coding DNA: TGTGCCAGCAGGGGCTACACAGATACGCAGTATTTT.

A few counts support this clonotype. The rearrangement uses TRBV9 and TRBJ1-2, with 7 bases identical to TRBD1. The V segment lost 2 bases and the J segment 4 bases; nucleotides outside the gene matches: 5. CDR3 length: 14 amino acids. Germline values: CDR1 SGDLS, CDR2 YYNGEE. In DNA form, the CDR3 reads TGTGCCAGCAGCGTGTCAGGGGGGCTCTATGGCTACACCTTC. Protein: CASSVSGGLYGYTF. The full variable domain, in which reference TRBV9 and TRBJ1-2 provide the parts outside the CDR3, is DSGVTQTPKHLITATGQRVTLRCSPRSGDLSVYWYQQSLDQGLQFLIQYYNGEERAKGNILERFSAQQFPDLHSELNLSSLELGDSALYFCASSVSGGLYGYTFGSGTRLTVV.

This clonotype was recorded at least ten times. The chain links TRBV29-1 to TRBJ1-1, with a weak D call TRBD1 (6 bases). With 4 bases removed from V and 5 bases from J, the gap between germline ends came to 17 bases. Looked up from germline, CDR1 is SQVTM and CDR2 is ANQGSEA. There are 14 residues in the CDR3. The CDR3 loop is CSVGGPSLRTEAFF. DNA of the CDR3: TGCAGCGTTGGGGGGCCCTCCCTAAGGACTGAAGCTTTCTTT.

This clonotype was recorded at least ten times. This chain connects TRBV12-3 or TRBV12-4 to TRBJ2-5, with 7 bases fitting TRBD2. This CDR3 spans 13 amino acids. Trimming removed 3 bases from V and 5 bases from J; junction bases left unmatched: 3. The CDR3 DNA reads TGTGCCAGCAGTTTTGGGGAGGGTGAGACCCAGTACTTC. As protein: CASSFGEGETQYF.

The chain uses TRBV20-1 and TRBJ2-2; D assignment may be TRBD1 or TRBD2 (6 bases each). The germline CDR1 and CDR2 sequences are DFQATT and SNEGSKA (reference sequence). Between the trimmed V and J ends, which lost 3 bases and 1 base, there was a span of 12 bases. CDR3 length: 15 amino acids. Here the CDR3 reads CSARGGRQNTGELFF. DNA of the CDR3: TGCAGTGCTAGGGGGGGCAGACAGAACACCGGGGAGCTGTTTTTT.

Comment on this clonotype: Just one base apart from a much larger clone, this may be a read error. This chain links TRBV6-1 with TRBJ2-1, with TRBD2 matching 12 bases. The CDR3 covers 15 residues. The V gene's germline CDR1 is MNHNS and CDR2 SASEGT. CDR3 sequence: CTSSHGLAGRNEQFF. Here the CDR3 DNA reads TGTACCAGCAGCCACGGACTAGCGGGGCGCAATGAGCAGTTCTTC.

This clonotype was observed many times. This chain uses TRBV11-2 with TRBJ2-3; D ambiguous. Trimming took 1 base from V and 2 from J, leaving 13 bases between them. The V gene's germline CDR1 is SGHAT and CDR2 FQNNGV. The CDR3 is 16 residues long. The CDR3 protein is CASSLGQAPTTDTQYF. The CDR3 nucleotides are TGTGCCAGCAGCTTAGGGCAAGCTCCTACCACAGATACGCAGTATTTT.

V gene TRBV12-5 combines with J gene TRBJ2-2, with D possibly being TRBD2 (5 bases). CDR3 length: 15 amino acids. V lost 2 bases to trimming and J lost 6 bases, with 13 bases between them. CDR1 LGHNT and CDR2 FRNRAP come from the germline V gene. The CDR3 nucleotides read TGTGCTAGTGGTTTGCCGGGAAACCCCCCCGGGGAGCTGTTTTTT. Its protein product is CASGLPGNPPGELFF.

There are many counts of this clonotype. The genes are TRBV7-9 and TRBJ2-3; 9 nucleotides match TRBD2. The germline gives CDR1 SEHNR, CDR2 FQNEAQ (reference sequence). V lost 3 bases to trimming and J lost 2 bases; unmatched junction nucleotides: 3. This CDR3 has 15 residues. The CDR3, as DNA: TGTGCCAGCAGCTTTGGCGGGGGGGACACAGATACGCAGTATTTT. Translated, it gives CASSFGGGDTDTQYF.

This clonotype was detected a few times. This rearrangement joins TRBV11-3 to TRBJ2-1; D call uncertain. Per the germline V gene, CDR1 is SGHNT and CDR2 is YENEEA. The CDR3 totals 12 residues. V was shortened by 3 bases and J by 3 bases, with 3 bases between the two germline ends. This CDR3 reads CASSFNYNEQFF. Written as DNA, the CDR3 is TGTGCCAGCAGCTTCAACTACAATGAGCAGTTCTTC.

This clonotype was detected ten times or more. V usage is TRBV18 and J usage is TRBJ1-5; perhaps TRBD1 as D (5 bases). Germline V lookup: CDR1 KGHSH, CDR2 LQKENI. The CDR3 is 16 amino acids. V shed 2 bases and J shed 2 bases, with 13 bases lying between them. The CDR3 nucleotides read TGTGCCAGCTCACCAGTTAGTGGGGCGGGCAATCAGCCCCAGCATTTT. This translates into CASSPVSGAGNQPQHF.

This clonotype was found many times. J is TRBJ1-4 and V is TRBV27, with TRBD1 matching 8 bases. V dropped 0 bases and J dropped 8; count of bases not matched to a gene: 2. In germline, CDR1 is MNHEY, CDR2 SMNVEV (reference sequence). The CDR3 loop spans 14 amino acids. The CDR3 coding sequence is TGTGCCAGCAGTTTATCAACAGGGGGAGAAAAACTGTTTTTT. It codes for CASSLSTGGEKLFF.

In its sample, this clonotype was seen many times. V usage is TRBV6-1 and J usage is TRBJ1-5; D gene uncertain. The CDR3 is made up of 12 amino acids. In germline, CDR1 is MNHNS, CDR2 SASEGT. Trimming removed 7 bases from V and 3 bases from J, with 7 bases in between. CDR3: CASTELNQPQHF. The CDR3, as DNA: TGTGCCAGCACCGAACTCAATCAGCCCCAGCATTTT.

Many counts were recorded for this clonotype. This chain connects TRBV30 to TRBJ2-1, with a weak D call TRBD2 (5 bases). Germline CDR1 GTSNPN, CDR2 SVGIG (reference sequence). The CDR3 spans 14 residues. Trimming pared 0 bases from V and 12 bases from J, leaving 18 bases between. In DNA form, the CDR3 reads TGTGCCTGGAGTGTGGGAGTACGGGCTGGAACGCAGTTCTTC. It is translated as CAWSVGVRAGTQFF.

This clonotype occurred many times. The chain joins TRBV12-3 or TRBV12-4 to TRBJ1-5; 7 bases agree with TRBD1. This CDR3 is 17 amino acids long. V was pared by 5 bases and J by 1 base, with 11 bases of the junction left unmatched. CDR3 sequence (DNA): TGTGCCAGCAGTCGGGGGAGGGGGCGCTTGAGCAATCAGCCCCAGCATTTT. Residues: CASSRGRGRLSNQPQHF.

This clonotype was counted ten times or more. The chain couples TRBV6-1 to TRBJ2-5; 8 bases line up with TRBD1. CDR3 length equals 14 residues. Germline V gene data show CDR1 as MNHNS and CDR2 as SASEGT. The junction had 7 bases not matched to a gene; V was cut back by 5 bases and J by 5 bases. The CDR3 is CASSMGQAGETQYF. The CDR3 DNA is TGTGCCAGCAGTATGGGACAGGCAGGGGAGACCCAGTACTTC.

V usage is TRBV4-1 and J usage is TRBJ1-5; D possibly corresponds to TRBD1 (6 bases). Trimming cost V 1 base and J 3 bases, with 13 bases left between them. The CDR3 is 16 amino acids. CDR1 MGHRA and CDR2 YSYEKL come from the germline V gene. The CDR3: CASSQGRYRDNQPQHF. The CDR3 bases are TGCGCCAGCAGCCAAGGGCGGTACAGGGACAATCAGCCCCAGCATTTT.

This clonotype occurred many times. The rearrangement uses TRBV11-2 and TRBJ1-1, with D uncertain. The CDR3 spans 13 residues. Germline CDR1 reads SGHAT; CDR2 reads FQNNGV. Trimming stripped 1 base from V and 7 bases from J, with 10 bases between. The CDR3 nucleotides are TGTGCCAGCAGCTTAGCTGTAGGACTTGAAGCTTTCTTT. This encodes CASSLAVGLEAFF.

This clonotype showed up many times. The chain uses TRBV12-3 or TRBV12-4 and TRBJ1-1; D is undetermined. The length of the CDR3 is 14 residues. The V end lost 4 bases, the J end lost 1 base, and 10 bases lay between the germline ends. In DNA, the CDR3 is TGTGCCAGCAGTTCGTCTCCCGAGAACACTGAAGCTTTCTTT. Translated, it gives CASSSSPENTEAFF.